The 21 T cell receptor beta chains reported below all come from one sample, sequenced in a study of long-term antiretroviral therapy in people with HIV. The run of the v3.0 immunoSEQ assay was at survey level. Data came from immunoSEQ multiplex PCR; TCRdb stores just in-frame clones and leaves some out. The sample has around 20,000 clones; 70% to 85% are singletons. The specimen comprised unsorted PBMCs, sampled 0.5 years after starting antiretroviral therapy. The origin of the receptors is a man aged 18 to 30 with HIV.

V and J are TRBV19 and TRBJ2-6; D gene ambiguous. The V gene's germline CDR1 is LNHDA and CDR2 SQIVND (reference sequence). V lost 3 bases and J lost 0, with 9 bases in between. This CDR3 has 16 residues. CDR3 in amino acids: CASSMYYSSGANVLTF. In DNA, the CDR3 is TGTGCCAGTAGTATGTACTATAGCTCTGGGGCCAACGTCCTGACTTTC.

This sequence joins TRBV18 and TRBJ1-2; D gene unclear. Trimming removed 3 bases from V and 0 bases from J, with 14 bases in between. The CDR3 covers 16 residues. Germline lookup yields CDR1 KGHSH and CDR2 LQKENI. The CDR3 DNA is TGTGCCAGCTCACCGAACATTTGGAATACTAACTATGGCTACACCTTC. The encoded protein is CASSPNIWNTNYGYTF.

Only one count was recorded for this clone. The CDR3 spells CASSSGRRSYEQYF. The DNA of the CDR3 is TGTGCCAGCAGTTCCGGAAGGAGGTCCTACGAGCAGTACTTC. The rearrangement uses TRBV27 and TRBJ2-7; TRBD2 is a possible D gene (5 bases). The germline CDR1 and CDR2 sequences are MNHEY and SMNVEV (reference sequence). With 4 bases removed from V and 1 base from J, the gap between germline ends came to 11 bases. The CDR3 is made up of 14 amino acids.

The rearrangement joins TRBV5-4 to TRBJ2-7; no clear D gene. V lost 0 bases and J lost 1, with 5 bases in between. This CDR3 is built from 13 residues. Germline-derived CDR1 and CDR2 are SGHNT and YYREEE (reference sequence). Here the CDR3 DNA reads TGTGCCAGCAGCTTGGCCTGGTCCTACGAGCAGTACTTC. Encoded protein: CASSLAWSYEQYF.

This sequence joins TRBV29-1 and TRBJ2-5, with 9 bases matching TRBD1. Germline CDR1 reads SQVTM; CDR2 reads ANQGSEA. V lost 4 bases to trimming and J lost 1 base; unmatched junction nucleotides: 4. The CDR3 runs 14 residues. The CDR3 loop is CSVAGTGPQETQYF. DNA for the CDR3: TGCAGCGTTGCAGGGACAGGGCCCCAAGAGACCCAGTACTTC.

The chain links TRBV19 to TRBJ2-2, with D unresolved. Germline assignment: CDR1 LNHDA and CDR2 SQIVND (reference sequence). The CDR3 runs to 12 residues. Trimming stripped 8 bases from V and 5 bases from J, with 9 bases between. In nucleotides, the CDR3 is TGTGCCAGTCCTAGGCCGACCGGGGAGCTGTTTTTT. Amino acids: CASPRPTGELFF.

On this clone itself: Different DNA sequences within this sample yield the same CDR3. The chain uses TRBV2 and TRBJ2-1; the match to TRBD2 covers 12 bases. After removal of 5 bases from V and 3 bases from J, the junction contained 2 bases not matched to a gene. Germline V lookup: CDR1 SNHLY, CDR2 FYNNEI. The CDR3 totals 15 residues. CDR3 protein: CASSLTSGGYNEQFF. Written as DNA, the CDR3 is TGTGCCAGCAGTCTGACTAGCGGGGGCTACAATGAGCAGTTCTTC.

This chain links TRBV11-2 with TRBJ1-2; D gene unclear. The CDR3 is made up of 12 amino acids. With 2 bases removed from V and 8 bases from J, the gap between germline ends came to 9 bases. Germline V gives CDR1 SGHAT, CDR2 FQNNGV. CDR3 coding DNA: TGTGCCAGCAGCTTATCAGGTTGGGGCTACACCTTC. Protein product: CASSLSGWGYTF.

The sample holds a few counts of this clone. The chain links TRBV28 to TRBJ1-5, with no clear D. Germline V CDR1 and CDR2: MDHEN, SYDVKM. Trimming removed 8 bases at V and 6 bases at J, with 8 bases between. The CDR3 is made up of 11 amino acids. The CDR3 DNA follows: TGTGCCAGCTCAGCGGTTCAGCCCCAGCATTTT. Translating it yields CASSAVQPQHF.

V gene TRBV25-1 combines with J gene TRBJ2-7, with TRBD1 matching 8 bases. Germline trimming cut 4 bases from V and 2 bases from J; bases unmatched to any gene: 10. Germline CDR1 and CDR2: MGHDK and SYGVNS. The CDR3 sequence is 16 residues long. CDR3 bases: TGTGCCAGCAGTGGGACAGGACAGGGTCGGCCCTACGAGCAGTACTTC. Its protein is CASSGTGQGRPYEQYF.

This clone occurred once. V gene TRBV7-8 combines with J gene TRBJ1-1; 7 bases line up with TRBD1. The germline V gene encodes CDR1 SGHVS and CDR2 FQNEAQ. With 2 bases clipped from V and 1 base from J, the junction kept 7 bases outside the gene matches. This CDR3 region has 16 residues. The CDR3 loop is CASSLHPGGTNTEAFF. CDR3 sequence (DNA): TGTGCCAGCAGCTTACACCCAGGGGGGACGAACACTGAAGCTTTCTTT.

This clone has a single count. This CDR3 is CASSLAAGGEQYF. CDR3 coding DNA: TGTGCCAGCAGCCTCGCGGCAGGGGGTGAGCAGTACTTC. The chain employs TRBV11-1 and TRBJ2-7; 7 bases align to TRBD1. The CDR3 has 13 amino acids. CDR1 is SGHAT and CDR2 is FQDESV in the germline V gene (reference sequence). After removal of 5 bases from V and 7 bases from J, the junction contained 8 bases not matched to a gene.

The J gene is TRBJ1-1, the V gene TRBV7-3; D gene ambiguous. Germline assignment: CDR1 SGHTA and CDR2 FQGTGA. The CDR3 loop spans 14 amino acids. Trimming pared 0 bases from V and 5 bases from J, leaving 10 bases between. CDR3 loop: CASSLTGMRTEAFF. CDR3 bases: TGTGCCAGCAGCTTAACGGGCATGAGGACTGAAGCTTTCTTT.

This chain links TRBV6-4 with TRBJ2-2, with a tentative D call TRBD1 (6 bases). The germline V gene has CDR1 MRHNA and CDR2 SNTAGT. V lost 2 bases and J lost 5, with 6 bases in between. The CDR3 has 13 amino acids. CDR3 bases: TGTGCCAGCAGTGACAGGGGGACCGGGGAGCTGTTTTTT. It specifies CASSDRGTGELFF.

The chain employs TRBV5-1 and TRBJ1-1; unclear D gene. The germline V and J ends were trimmed by 0 bases and 5 bases, with 17 bases remaining between them. Germline values: CDR1 SGHRS, CDR2 YFSETQ. This CDR3 is built from 16 residues. CDR3: CASSLEVALAATEAFF. The CDR3 DNA reads as TGCGCCAGCAGCTTGGAGGTCGCACTGGCTGCGACTGAAGCTTTCTTT.

The chain couples TRBV6-5 to TRBJ1-4; D remains unclear. The CDR3 extends over 15 amino acids. Trimming cost V 5 bases and J 5 bases, with 15 bases left between them. Germline V gene sequence: CDR1 MNHEY, CDR2 SVGAGI. The CDR3 DNA is TGTGCCAGCAGTAAGGCTTACGGGCGCAATGAAAAACTGTTTTTT. Its translation is CASSKAYGRNEKLFF.

The chain is built from TRBV28 and TRBJ2-7; tentative D call: TRBD2 (5 bases). The CDR3 runs 12 residues. V shed 7 bases and J shed 12 bases, with 19 bases lying between them. Germline V gene sequence: CDR1 MDHEN, CDR2 SYDVKM. The chain's CDR3 is CASTKYTGEGYF. CDR3 sequence (DNA): TGTGCCAGCACCAAATACACCGGGGAAGGGTACTTC.

The chain employs TRBV7-9 and TRBJ2-7; 9 nucleotides align to TRBD1. The CDR3 is 15 amino acids. V shed 4 bases and J 1 base; nucleotides not matched to a gene: 5. Germline CDR1 is SEHNR and CDR2 is FQNEAQ (reference sequence). The CDR3 DNA reads as TGTGCCAGCAGCTGGGGACAGGGAATTTCCTACGAGCAGTACTTC. Protein product: CASSWGQGISYEQYF.

This clone was counted a single time. This sequence joins TRBV28 and TRBJ1-6; D unclear. Germline CDR1 and CDR2: MDHEN and SYDVKM. The CDR3 totals 21 residues. V was shortened by 2 bases and J by 1 base, with 24 bases between the two germline ends. CDR3 region: CASSLGTREYGIQSYNSPLHF. The CDR3 region has the DNA TGTGCCAGCAGTTTAGGTACCCGGGAGTACGGGATTCAGTCCTATAATTCACCCCTCCACTTT.

V is TRBV19 and J is TRBJ1-1, with 9 bases matching TRBD1. CDR3 size: 12 residues. Per the germline V gene, CDR1 is LNHDA and CDR2 is SQIVND (reference sequence). The J segment lost 5 bases and the V segment lost 9 bases, leaving 4 bases of the junction unmatched. DNA of the CDR3: TGTGCCAGCCGGACAGGGGCGACTGAAGCTTTCTTT. This sequence encodes CASRTGATEAFF.

V and J are TRBV7-2 and TRBJ1-2, with D maybe TRBD1 (5 bases). V shed 3 bases and J shed 7 bases, with 21 bases lying between them. This CDR3 has 16 amino acids. The germline gives CDR1 SGHTA, CDR2 FQGNSA. The CDR3 sequence is CASSFGRFGGKGGYTF. The CDR3 DNA reads as TGTGCCAGCAGCTTTGGGCGTTTCGGGGGGAAAGGTGGCTACACCTTC.